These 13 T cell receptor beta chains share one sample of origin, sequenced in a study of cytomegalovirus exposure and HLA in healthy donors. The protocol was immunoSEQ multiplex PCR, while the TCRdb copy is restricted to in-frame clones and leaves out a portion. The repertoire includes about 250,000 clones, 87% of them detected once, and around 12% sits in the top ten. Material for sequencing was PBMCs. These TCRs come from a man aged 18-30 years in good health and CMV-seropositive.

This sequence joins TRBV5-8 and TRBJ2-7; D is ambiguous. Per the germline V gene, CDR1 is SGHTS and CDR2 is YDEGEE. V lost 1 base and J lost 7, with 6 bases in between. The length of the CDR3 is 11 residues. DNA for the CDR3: TGTGCCAGCAGCTTGCCGGAAGAGCAGTACTTC. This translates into CASSLPEEQYF.

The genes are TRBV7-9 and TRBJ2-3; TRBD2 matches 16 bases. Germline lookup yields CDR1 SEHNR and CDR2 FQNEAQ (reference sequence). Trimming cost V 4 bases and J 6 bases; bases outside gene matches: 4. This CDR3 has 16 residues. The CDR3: CASSWGLAGGSDTQYF. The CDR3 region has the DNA TGTGCCAGCAGCTGGGGACTAGCGGGAGGGTCTGATACGCAGTATTTT.

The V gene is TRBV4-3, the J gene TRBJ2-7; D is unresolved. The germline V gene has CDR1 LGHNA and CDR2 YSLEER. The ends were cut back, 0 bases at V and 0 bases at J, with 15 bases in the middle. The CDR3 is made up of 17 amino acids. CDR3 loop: CASSQDTYGRSSYEQYF. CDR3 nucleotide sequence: TGCGCCAGCAGCCAAGACACGTACGGCCGGAGCTCCTACGAGCAGTACTTC.

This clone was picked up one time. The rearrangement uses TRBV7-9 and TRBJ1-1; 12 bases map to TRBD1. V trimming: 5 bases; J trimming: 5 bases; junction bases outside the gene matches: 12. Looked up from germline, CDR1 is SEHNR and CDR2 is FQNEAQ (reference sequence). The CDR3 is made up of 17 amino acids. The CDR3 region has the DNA TGTGCCAGCAGCCAACCCGGGACAGGGGGCGGATGGACTGAAGCTTTCTTT. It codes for CASSQPGTGGGWTEAFF. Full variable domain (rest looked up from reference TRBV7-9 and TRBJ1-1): DTGVSQNPRHKITKRGQNVTFRCDPISEHNRLYWYRQTLGQGPEFLTYFQNEAQLEKSRLLSDRFSAERPKGSFSTLEIQRTEQGDSAMYLCASSQPGTGGGWTEAFFGQGTRLTVV.

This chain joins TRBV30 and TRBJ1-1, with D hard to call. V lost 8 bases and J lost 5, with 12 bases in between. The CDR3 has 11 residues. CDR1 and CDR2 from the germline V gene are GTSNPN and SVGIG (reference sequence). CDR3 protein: CARRRGTEAFF. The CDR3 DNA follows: TGTGCCCGCCGCCGGGGTACTGAAGCTTTCTTT.

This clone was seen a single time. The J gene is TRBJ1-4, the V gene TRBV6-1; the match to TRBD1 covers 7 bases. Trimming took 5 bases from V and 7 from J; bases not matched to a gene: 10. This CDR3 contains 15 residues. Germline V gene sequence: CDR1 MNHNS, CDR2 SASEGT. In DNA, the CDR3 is TGTGCCAGCAGTAGACAGCTCCCAGGGGGTGAAAAACTGTTTTTT. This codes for CASSRQLPGGEKLFF.

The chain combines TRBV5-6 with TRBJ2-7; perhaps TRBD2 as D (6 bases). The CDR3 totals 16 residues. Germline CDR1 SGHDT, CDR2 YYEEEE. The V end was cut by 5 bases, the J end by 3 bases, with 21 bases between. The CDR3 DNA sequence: TGTGCCAGCAGTTTTAGACTAGTGCGCCCTCACTACGAGCAGTACTTC. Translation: CASSFRLVRPHYEQYF.

DNA for the CDR3: TGTGCCAGCAGACCTCAGGGGGTTGGCTATGGCTACACCTTC. Translated: CASRPQGVGYGYTF. The rearrangement joins TRBV27 to TRBJ1-2; 7 nucleotides align to TRBD1. Germline CDR1 is MNHEY and CDR2 is SMNVEV (reference sequence). After removal of 6 bases from V and 4 bases from J, the junction contained 8 bases not matched to a gene. This CDR3 is 14 amino acids long.

CDR3 protein: CASSLFGNTPPQHF. As DNA, the CDR3 is TGTGCCAGCAGTTTATTCGGGAACACCCCTCCCCAGCATTTT. V usage is TRBV28 and J usage is TRBJ1-5; D gene ambiguous. The V gene's germline CDR1 is MDHEN and CDR2 SYDVKM. CDR3 size: 14 residues. Between the trimmed V and J ends, which lost 1 base and 10 bases, there was a span of 14 bases.

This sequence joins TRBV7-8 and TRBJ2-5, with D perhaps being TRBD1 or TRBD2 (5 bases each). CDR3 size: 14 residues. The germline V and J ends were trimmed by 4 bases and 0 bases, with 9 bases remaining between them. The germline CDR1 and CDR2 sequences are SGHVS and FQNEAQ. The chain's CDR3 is CASSSWGYQETQYF. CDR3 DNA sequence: TGTGCCAGCAGCTCCTGGGGGTACCAAGAGACCCAGTACTTC.

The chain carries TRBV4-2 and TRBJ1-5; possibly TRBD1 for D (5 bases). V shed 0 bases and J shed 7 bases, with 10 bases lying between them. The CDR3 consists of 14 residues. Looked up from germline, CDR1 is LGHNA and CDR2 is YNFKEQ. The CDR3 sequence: CASSQESGGQPQHF. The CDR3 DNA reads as TGTGCCAGCAGCCAAGAATCGGGGGGACAGCCCCAGCATTTT.

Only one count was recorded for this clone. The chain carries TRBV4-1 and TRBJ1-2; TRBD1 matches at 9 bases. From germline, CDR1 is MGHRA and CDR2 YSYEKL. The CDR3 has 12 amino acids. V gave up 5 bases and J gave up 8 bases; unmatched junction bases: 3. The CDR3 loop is CASSGQGWGYTF. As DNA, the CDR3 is TGCGCCAGCAGCGGACAGGGGTGGGGCTACACCTTC.

In nucleotides, the CDR3 is TGTGCCAGCAGTGAATCCAAGGCAGCTTTCTATGGCTACACCTTC. This codes for CASSESKAAFYGYTF. The rearrangement links TRBV6-1 to TRBJ1-2; no clear D gene. The ends were cut back, 2 bases at V and 4 bases at J, with 14 bases in the middle. This CDR3 is built from 15 residues. Germline CDR1 reads MNHNS; CDR2 reads SASEGT.